This TCR beta chain was recovered during a study of CXCR4 blockade with PD-1 therapy in pancreatic cancer. Germline CDR1 reads LNHDA; CDR2 reads SQIVND (reference sequence). The V and J ends lost 7 bases and 2 bases respectively, with 12 bases between them. This CDR3 has 13 amino acids. Clones were sequenced by immunoSEQ multiplex PCR, and TCRdb holds only the in-frame ones, with some missing. The sample has approximately 18,000 clones; around 72% are singletons. Patients who provided the archived tumor blocks had not received neoadjuvant therapy before surgery. The chain combines TRBV19 with TRBJ2-7, with a weak D call TRBD1 (5 bases). Sequenced input: tumor tissue. The receptor was derived from a human donor with pancreatic ductal adenocarcinoma. CDR3 protein: CASKDPGTYEQYF. The CDR3 region has the DNA TGTGCCAGTAAGGACCCAGGGACCTACGAGCAGTACTTC.